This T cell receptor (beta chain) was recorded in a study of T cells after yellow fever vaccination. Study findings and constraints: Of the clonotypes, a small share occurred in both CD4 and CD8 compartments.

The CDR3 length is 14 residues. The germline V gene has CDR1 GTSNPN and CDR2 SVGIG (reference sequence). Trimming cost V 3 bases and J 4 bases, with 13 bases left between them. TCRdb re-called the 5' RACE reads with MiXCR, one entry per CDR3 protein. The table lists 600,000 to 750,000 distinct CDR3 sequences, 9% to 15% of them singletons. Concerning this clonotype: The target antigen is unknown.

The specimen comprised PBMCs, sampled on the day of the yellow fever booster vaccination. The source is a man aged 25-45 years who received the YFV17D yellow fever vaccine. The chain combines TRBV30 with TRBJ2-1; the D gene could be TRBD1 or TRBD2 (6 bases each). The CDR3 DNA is TGTGCCTGGAGGGGGGGCGCCAAATACAATGAGCAGTTCTTC. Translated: CAWRGGAKYNEQFF. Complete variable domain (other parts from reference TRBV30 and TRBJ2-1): SQTIHQWPATLVQPVGSPLSLECTVEGTSNPNLYWYRQAAGRGLQLLFYSVGIGQISSEVPQNLSASRPQDRQFILSSKKLLLSDSGFYLCAWRGGAKYNEQFFGPGTRLTVL.